This record concerns one T cell receptor beta chain sequence. What antigen it recognizes has not been identified. No base quality values were provided; no much bigger clone lies one nucleotide off. Whole blood was collected in K2EDTA tubes by collaborating institutions according to the institutions' own protocols. For TCRbeta analysis, collaborators shipped samples as frozen whole blood, isolated PBMCs, or DNA extracted from either of those sample types. The data derive from a study of blood T cell repertoires in COVID-19 (dated by TCRdb to between 2020 and 2021). Context from the whole study: Collaborator samples came from the United States, Italy and Spain and covered acute and convalescent phases of COVID-19. A freely available public database, intended as a resource for researchers studying the immune response to SARS-CoV-2, is where the repertoires were released. The samples were drawn from the first 160 participants of the ongoing ImmuneRACE study and from 950 to 1,500 subjects provided by 6 global collaborators. HLA class I and class II types, where available, came from metadata supplied by the sample provider rather than from assay-based typing. The dataset comprised deeply sampled blood TCRbeta repertoires from subjects exposed to, actively infected with, or recovered from COVID-19. Sample metadata almost always included a de-identified subject ID, COVID-19 status, age in years and sex. The material from the prospective study consisted of cDNA or gDNA derived from T cells, B-cell-depleted T cells, or PBMCs. Overall study results and their limits: The quantity of clinical and demographic metadata differed by source and by participant and was supplied without curation.

CDR1 and CDR2, looked up from the germline V gene (reference sequence), are LNHNV and YYDKDF. V loses 0 bases of germline sequence and J loses 1 base, and the interval between the two ends is 7 bases. The CDR3 goes from the cysteine to the phenylalanine over 15 residues. Just CDR3 DNA is preserved here, 45 bases in frame from base 1. The immunoSEQ Assay, a bias-controlled multiplex PCR, was used to amplify TCRbeta CDR3 regions from genomic DNA. Regarding the original processing steps: The number of nucleated cells in each sample was estimated from the amplification of reference gene primers within the assay. To quantify the absolute abundance of each unique TCRbeta CDR3 rearrangement, sequence reads were collapsed and filtered. For each sample, productive Simpson clonality was calculated as the square root of Simpson's diversity index over productive rearrangements. Drawn from immuneACCESS, this table holds only the in-frame rearrangements with V and J called that TCRdb kept. Clones are partly lost; checked studies trace under half to an unresolved V gene and leave the rest unexplained. V and J calls and clone size follow that table, whereas D and trimming were derived from the DNA. Within this sample are some 70,000 clones, with around 84% of them counted one time only. Of the sample, over 6% falls within the top ten clones.

This clonotype was obtained from a man between 50 and 59 years old with active COVID-19. Sequenced sample: peripheral blood. The chain couples TRBV15 to TRBJ2-1; TRBD1 might be the D gene, on 6 matching bases. The sequenced DNA: TGTGCCACCAGCAGAGACAGGGGTTCCTACAATGAGCAGTTCTTC. Its translation is CATSRDRGSYNEQFF.